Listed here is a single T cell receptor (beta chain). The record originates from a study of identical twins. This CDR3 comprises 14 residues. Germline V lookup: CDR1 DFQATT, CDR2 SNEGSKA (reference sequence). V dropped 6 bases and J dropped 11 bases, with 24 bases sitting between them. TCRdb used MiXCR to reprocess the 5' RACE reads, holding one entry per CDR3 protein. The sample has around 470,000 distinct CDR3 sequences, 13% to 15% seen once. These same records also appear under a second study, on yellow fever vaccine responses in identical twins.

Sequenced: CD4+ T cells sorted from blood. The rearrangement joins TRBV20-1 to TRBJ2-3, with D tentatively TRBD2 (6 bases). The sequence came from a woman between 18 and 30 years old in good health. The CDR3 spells CSAQLKDYRRRQYF. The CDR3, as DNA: TGCAGTGCCCAACTGAAGGACTACCGACGGCGGCAGTATTTT.